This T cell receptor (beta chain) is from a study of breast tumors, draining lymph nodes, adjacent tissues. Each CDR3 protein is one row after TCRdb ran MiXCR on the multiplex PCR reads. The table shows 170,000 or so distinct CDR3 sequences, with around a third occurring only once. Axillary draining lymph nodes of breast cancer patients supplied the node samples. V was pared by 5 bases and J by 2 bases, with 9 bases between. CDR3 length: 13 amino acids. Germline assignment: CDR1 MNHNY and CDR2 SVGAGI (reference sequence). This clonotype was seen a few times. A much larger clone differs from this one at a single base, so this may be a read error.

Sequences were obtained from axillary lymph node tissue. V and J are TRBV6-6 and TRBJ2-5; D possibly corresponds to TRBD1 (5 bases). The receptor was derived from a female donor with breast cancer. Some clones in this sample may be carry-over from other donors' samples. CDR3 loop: CASSHDRQETQYF. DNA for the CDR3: TGTGCCAGCAGTCACGACAGACAAGAGACCCAGTACTTC.